This record concerns one T cell receptor beta chain sequence. Germline-derived CDR1 and CDR2 are MDHEN and SYDVKM. This CDR3 spans 13 amino acids. The data stem from a study of T cells expressing NK-cell markers. TCRdb processed the 5' RACE reads again and assigns one entry to each CDR3 protein, with no DNA. The sample has about 550,000 distinct CDR3 sequences. What was sequenced was blood T cells: a sorted CD56 or NKG2C T cell subset, CD4+ or CD8+ T cells, or bulk PBMC T cells (not recorded which). The source of this sequence is a man aged 18-30 years in good health. This rearrangement joins TRBV28 to TRBJ2-1. CDR3 region: CASSFTGRGEQFF. The whole variable domain, remainder taken from reference TRBV28 and TRBJ2-1, is DVKVTQSSRYLVKRTGEKVFLECVQDMDHENMFWYRQDPGLGLRLIYFSYDVKMKEKGDIPEGYSVSREKKERFSLILESASTNQTSMYLCASSFTGRGEQFFGPGTRLTVL.